These 13 T cell receptor beta chains share one sample of origin, sequenced in a study of graft-versus-host responses after intestinal transplantation. No antigen is known for these receptors. Assay: immunoSEQ multiplex PCR; the TCRdb copy retains only in-frame clones and omits some. In the table there are 85,000 to 90,000 clones, about nine tenths of which are singletons. The sample was unstimulated CD4+ T cells sorted from spleen or lymph node cells, taken before intestinal transplant. These receptors were obtained from a human donor who received an intestinal transplant.

CDR3: CASSQWGGTYNEQFF. The CDR3 DNA is TGTGCCAGCAGCCAATGGGGGGGAACCTACAATGAGCAGTTCTTC. The chain has TRBV14 and TRBJ2-1, with 7 positions matching TRBD2. Germline values: CDR1 SGHDN, CDR2 FVKESK. The CDR3 spans 15 residues. The V and J ends lost 2 bases and 2 bases, in that order; junction bases with no gene match: 3. Combining the CDR3 with reference TRBV14 and TRBJ2-1 gives the whole variable domain EAGVTQFPSHSVIEKGQTVTLRCDPISGHDNLYWYRRVMGKEIKFLLHFVKESKQDESGMPNNRFLAERTGGTYSTLKVQPAELEDSGVYFCASSQWGGTYNEQFFGPGTRLTVL.

The V call is TRBV11-2, the J call TRBJ2-3; maybe TRBD2 (5 bases). The CDR3 is 14 amino acids. The germline V gene has CDR1 SGHAT and CDR2 FQNNGV. Trimming removed 3 bases at V and 0 bases at J, with 7 bases between. CDR3 amino acids: CASSFSASTDTQYF. The CDR3 nucleotides are TGTGCCAGCAGCTTTAGCGCTAGCACAGATACGCAGTATTTT.

The count of this clone is one. The chain carries TRBV28 and TRBJ2-7; D call uncertain. The CDR3 contains 11 residues. In germline, CDR1 is MDHEN, CDR2 SYDVKM. Deletions cut 4 bases from V and 5 bases from J, with 6 bases between. CDR3 coding DNA: TGTGCCAGCAGTTCCCGGGACGAGCAGTACTTC. Its translation is CASSSRDEQYF.

Note on this clone: The sample has other DNA sequences that encode this CDR3 too. The chain links TRBV5-1 to TRBJ2-7; D tentatively reads TRBD1 or TRBD2 (7 bases each). CDR1 SGHRS and CDR2 YFSETQ come from the germline V gene. CDR3 length equals 15 residues. V was shortened by 4 bases and J by 0 bases, with 14 bases between the two germline ends. The CDR3 loop reads CASSLGGDSSYEQYF. The CDR3 DNA follows: TGCGCCAGCAGCCTGGGAGGGGACAGCTCCTACGAGCAGTACTTC.

The rearrangement links TRBV5-1 to TRBJ2-5; TRBD2 might be the D (6 bases). CDR1 SGHRS and CDR2 YFSETQ come from the germline V gene. With 4 bases removed from V and 5 bases from J, the gap between germline ends came to 12 bases. This CDR3 is 13 amino acids long. CDR3 nucleotides: TGCGCCAGCAGCCGAGATGGAGGGGAGACCCAGTACTTC. Its protein product is CASSRDGGETQYF.

This clone has a single count. The chain is built from TRBV28 and TRBJ2-6; D may be TRBD2 (7 bases). This CDR3 is 16 amino acids long. The germline V gene has CDR1 MDHEN and CDR2 SYDVKM. With 3 bases removed from V and 5 bases from J, the gap between germline ends came to 14 bases. CDR3 bases: TGTGCCAGCAGTTTGTCGGGGGGCGGAAGGGCCAACGTCCTGACTTTC. Protein sequence: CASSLSGGGRANVLTF. Together with reference TRBV28 and TRBJ2-6, the CDR3 gives the full variable domain: DVKVTQSSRYLVKRTGEKVFLECVQDMDHENMFWYRQDPGLGLRLIYFSYDVKMKEKGDIPEGYSVSREKKERFSLILESASTNQTSMYLCASSLSGGGRANVLTFGAGSRLTVL.

The V and J genes are TRBV5-8 and TRBJ1-1; possible D gene TRBD1, 5 bases. Trimming shortened V by 4 bases and J by 0 bases, and 13 bases separated the two germline ends. CDR1 is SGHTS and CDR2 is YDEGEE in the germline V gene. The CDR3 has 15 amino acids. The chain's CDR3 is CASSRGGVMNTEAFF. The CDR3 coding sequence is TGTGCCAGCAGCCGCGGGGGAGTAATGAACACTGAAGCTTTCTTT. The variable domain in full, completed from reference TRBV5-8 and TRBJ1-1, reads EAGVTQSPTHLIKTRGQQATLRCSPISGHTSVYWYQQALGLGLQFLLWYDEGEERNRGNFPPRFSGRQFPNYSSELNVNALELEDSALYLCASSRGGVMNTEAFFGQGTRLTVV.

The rearrangement uses TRBV11-3 and TRBJ1-5; TRBD1 might be the D (6 bases). The length of the CDR3 is 17 residues. Looked up from germline, CDR1 is SGHNT and CDR2 is YENEEA. V lost 0 bases and J 2 bases, leaving 14 bases between the germline ends. This chain's CDR3 is CASSLDEGGAGNQPQHF. CDR3 coding DNA: TGTGCCAGCAGCTTAGATGAAGGGGGGGCTGGCAATCAGCCCCAGCATTTT.

The V and J genes are TRBV6-4 and TRBJ1-2, with D possibly matching TRBD1 (6 bases). In germline, CDR1 is MRHNA, CDR2 SNTAGT. With 5 bases removed from V and 8 bases from J, the gap between germline ends came to 15 bases. The CDR3 extends over 13 amino acids. CDR3 nucleotide sequence: TGTGCCAGCAGTCCTACAGGGACTGGCGGCTACACCTTC. Translation: CASSPTGTGGYTF.

The J gene is TRBJ2-5, the V gene TRBV27, with unresolved D. There are 13 residues in the CDR3. The germline V gene encodes CDR1 MNHEY and CDR2 SMNVEV (reference sequence). Trimming left V 5 bases short and J 4 bases short, with 11 bases between. The CDR3 DNA reads as TGTGCCAGCAGTCCAAGACGTGGAGAGACCCAGTACTTC. Translating it yields CASSPRRGETQYF.

This clone was counted once. This chain connects TRBV21-1 to TRBJ1-1. TRBV21-1 is a pseudogene. There are 10 residues in the CDR3. The CDR3 sequence is CASSPQTAFF. Written as DNA, the CDR3 is TGTGCCAGCAGTCCCCAGACAGCTTTCTTT.

CDR3 nucleotides: TGCGCCAGCAGCCCGGGACAGAACTACAATGAGCAGTTCTTC. Protein product: CASSPGQNYNEQFF. The chain recombines TRBV5-1 with TRBJ2-1; 7 positions agree with TRBD1. Unmatched junction bases numbered 4, after V lost 4 bases and J lost 3 bases. CDR3 length: 14 amino acids. The V gene's germline CDR1 is SGHRS and CDR2 YFSETQ.

This chain connects TRBV11-2 to TRBJ2-1; D assignment may be TRBD1 or TRBD2 (5 bases each). The germline V gene has CDR1 SGHAT and CDR2 FQNNGV. CDR3 length: 17 residues. V lost 0 bases and J lost 9, with 21 bases in between. The CDR3 nucleotides read TGTGCCAGCAGCTTAGATCAGCAGGGCGCTAAGGCGGGTGAGCAGTTCTTC. The encoded protein is CASSLDQQGAKAGEQFF. Supplemented by reference TRBV11-2 and TRBJ2-1, the full variable domain reads EAGVAQSPRYKIIEKRQSVAFWCNPISGHATLYWYQQILGQGPKLLIQFQNNGVVDDSQLPKDRFSAERLKGVDSTLKIQPAKLEDSAVYLCASSLDQQGAKAGEQFFGPGTRLTVL.